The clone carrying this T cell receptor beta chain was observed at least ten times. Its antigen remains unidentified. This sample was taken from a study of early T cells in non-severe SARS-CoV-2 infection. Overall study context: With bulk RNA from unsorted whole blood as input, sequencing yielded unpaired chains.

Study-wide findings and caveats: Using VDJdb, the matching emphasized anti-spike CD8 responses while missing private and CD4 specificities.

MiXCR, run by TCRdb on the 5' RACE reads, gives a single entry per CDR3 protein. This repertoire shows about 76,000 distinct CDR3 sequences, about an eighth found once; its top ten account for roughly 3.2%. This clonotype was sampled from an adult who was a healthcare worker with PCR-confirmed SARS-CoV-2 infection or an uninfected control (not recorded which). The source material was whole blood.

As DNA, the CDR3 is TGTGCCAGCAGTGGTGTGGGGGCGGCCTACGAGCAGTACTTC. It yields the protein CASSGVGAAYEQYF. The chain couples TRBV27 to TRBJ2-7; D is possibly TRBD1 (6 bases). Trimming shortened V by 5 bases and J by 2 bases, and 13 bases separated the two germline ends. From germline, CDR1 is MNHEY and CDR2 SMNVEV (reference sequence). CDR3 length: 14 residues.